This T cell receptor beta chain stems from a study of blood T cells in healthy people across ages. The study, taken as a whole, reports: Shifts in expanded clonotypes may have been confounded by donor CMV status, which was unknown. Researchers judged that diversity estimates from one million T cells fell short of true values.

With a J-beta primer mix and a sample-barcoded 5' primer, a second PCR ran 7 to 11 cycles. Each CDR3 protein is one row after TCRdb ran MiXCR on the 5' RACE reads. The profile shows about 970,000 distinct CDR3 sequences, just over 50% of them singletons. Notes on this clonotype: Its antigen remains unidentified.

Germline CDR1 is SEHNR and CDR2 is FQNEAQ (reference sequence). This CDR3 has 17 amino acids. The V and J ends lost 4 bases and 0 bases respectively, with 19 bases between them. Isolation yielded PBMCs, at least 7 million per sample, in every case. This TCR derives from a woman in her sixties or seventies in good health. The J gene is TRBJ2-7, the V gene TRBV7-9; a weak D match, TRBD2 (6 bases). The material sequenced was blood. CDR3 protein: CASSSREGLMSSYEQYF. The CDR3 DNA reads TGTGCCAGCAGCTCCCGGGAAGGACTAATGAGCTCCTACGAGCAGTACTTC.